What follows is one TCR beta chain and its context. Its antigen remains unidentified. A single record per CDR3 protein comes from TCRdb applying MiXCR to the reads. The sample carries under 250,000 distinct CDR3 sequences, 5% to 8.5% recorded once. V shed 1 base and J shed 7 bases, with 14 bases lying between them. The length of the CDR3 is 15 residues. The data derive from a study of T cell repertoires in cytomegalovirus infection. Overall study results and limits: Identification of carriers of CMV plus the relevant HLA was performed using cumulative public TCR beta family frequency. HLA-C-restricted CMV-specific TCR beta clonotypes prevailed in the ex vivo response.

The chain has TRBV12-3 or TRBV12-4 and TRBJ2-1, with D tentatively TRBD2 (6 bases). Sequencing was done on a sample of PBMCs. The receptor's source is a human donor in good health (CMV status not recorded). Some clones in this sample may be carry-over from other donors' samples. Here the CDR3 reads CASSLGRGGANEQFF. The DNA for the CDR3 is TGTGCCAGCAGTTTAGGGCGGGGTGGCGCGAATGAGCAGTTCTTC.